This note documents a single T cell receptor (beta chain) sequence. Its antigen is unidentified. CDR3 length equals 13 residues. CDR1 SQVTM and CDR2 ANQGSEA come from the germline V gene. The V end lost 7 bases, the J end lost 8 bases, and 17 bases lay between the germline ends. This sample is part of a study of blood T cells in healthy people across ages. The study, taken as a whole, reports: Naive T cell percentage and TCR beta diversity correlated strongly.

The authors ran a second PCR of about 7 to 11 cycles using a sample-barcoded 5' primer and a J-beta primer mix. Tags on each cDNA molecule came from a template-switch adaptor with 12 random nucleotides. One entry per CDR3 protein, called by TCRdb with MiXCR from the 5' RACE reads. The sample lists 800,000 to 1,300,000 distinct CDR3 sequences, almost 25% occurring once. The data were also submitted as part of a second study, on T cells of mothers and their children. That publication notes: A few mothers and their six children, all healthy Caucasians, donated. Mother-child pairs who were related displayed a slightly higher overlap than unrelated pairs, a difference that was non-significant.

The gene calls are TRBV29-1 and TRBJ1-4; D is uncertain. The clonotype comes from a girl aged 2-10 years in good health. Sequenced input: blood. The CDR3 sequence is CSAEAGLGEKLFF. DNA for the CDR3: TGCAGCGCCGAGGCCGGATTAGGCGAAAAACTGTTTTTT.